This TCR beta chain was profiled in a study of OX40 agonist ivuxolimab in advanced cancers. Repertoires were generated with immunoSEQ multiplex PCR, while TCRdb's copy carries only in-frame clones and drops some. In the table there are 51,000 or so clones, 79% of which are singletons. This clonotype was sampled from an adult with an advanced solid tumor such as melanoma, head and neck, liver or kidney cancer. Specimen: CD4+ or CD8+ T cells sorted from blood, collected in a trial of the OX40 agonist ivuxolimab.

CDR3 DNA sequence: TGCGCCAGCAGCTCCACACAGGTTGGCTACACCTTC. It codes for CASSSTQVGYTF. The J gene is TRBJ1-2, the V gene TRBV5-1; a possible D gene is TRBD1 (5 bases). Germline V gives CDR1 SGHRS, CDR2 YFSETQ. V lost 3 bases to trimming and J lost 7 bases, with 10 bases between them. The CDR3 covers 12 residues.